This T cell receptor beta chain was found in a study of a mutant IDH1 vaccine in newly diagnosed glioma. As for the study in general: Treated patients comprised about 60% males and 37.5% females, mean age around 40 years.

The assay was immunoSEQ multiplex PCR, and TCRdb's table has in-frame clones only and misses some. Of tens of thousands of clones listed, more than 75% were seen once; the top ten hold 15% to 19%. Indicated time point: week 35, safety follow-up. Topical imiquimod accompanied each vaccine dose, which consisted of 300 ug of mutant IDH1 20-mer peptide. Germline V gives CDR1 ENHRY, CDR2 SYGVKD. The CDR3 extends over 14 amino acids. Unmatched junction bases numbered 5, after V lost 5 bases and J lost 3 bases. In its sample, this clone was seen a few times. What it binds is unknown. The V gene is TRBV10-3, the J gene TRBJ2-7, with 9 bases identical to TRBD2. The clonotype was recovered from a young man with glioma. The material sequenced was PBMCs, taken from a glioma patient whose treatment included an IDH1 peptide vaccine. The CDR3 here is CAISTGTSLYEQYF. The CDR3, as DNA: TGTGCCATCAGTACCGGGACTAGCCTCTACGAGCAGTACTTC.